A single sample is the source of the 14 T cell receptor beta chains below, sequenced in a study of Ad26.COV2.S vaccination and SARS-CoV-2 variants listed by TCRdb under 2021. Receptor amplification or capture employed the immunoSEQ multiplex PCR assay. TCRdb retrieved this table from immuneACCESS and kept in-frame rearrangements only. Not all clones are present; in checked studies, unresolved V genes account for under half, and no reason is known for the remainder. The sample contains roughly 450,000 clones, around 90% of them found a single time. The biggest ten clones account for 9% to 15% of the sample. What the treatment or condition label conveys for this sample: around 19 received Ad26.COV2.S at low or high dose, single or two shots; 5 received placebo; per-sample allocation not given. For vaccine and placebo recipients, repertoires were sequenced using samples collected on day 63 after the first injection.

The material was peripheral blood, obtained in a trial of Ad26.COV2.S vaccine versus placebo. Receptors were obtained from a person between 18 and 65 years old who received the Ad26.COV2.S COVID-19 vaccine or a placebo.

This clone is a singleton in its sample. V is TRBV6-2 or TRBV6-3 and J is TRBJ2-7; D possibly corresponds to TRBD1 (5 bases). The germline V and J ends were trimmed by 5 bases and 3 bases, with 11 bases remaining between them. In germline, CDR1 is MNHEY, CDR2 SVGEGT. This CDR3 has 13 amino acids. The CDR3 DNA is TGTGCCAGCAGTCAGACAGAAGTCTACGAGCAGTACTTC. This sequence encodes CASSQTEVYEQYF.

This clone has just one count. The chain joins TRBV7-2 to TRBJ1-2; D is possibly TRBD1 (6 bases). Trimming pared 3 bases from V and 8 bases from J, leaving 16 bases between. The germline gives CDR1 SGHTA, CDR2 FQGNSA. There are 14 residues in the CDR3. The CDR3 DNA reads TGTGCCAGCAGCTTGGACAGCCCTACGAGGGGCTACACCTTC. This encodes CASSLDSPTRGYTF.

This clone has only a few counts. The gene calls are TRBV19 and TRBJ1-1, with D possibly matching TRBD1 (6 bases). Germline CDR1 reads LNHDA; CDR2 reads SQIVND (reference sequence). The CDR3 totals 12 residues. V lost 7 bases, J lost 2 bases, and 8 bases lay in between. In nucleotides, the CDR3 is TGTGCCAGTAAGGGGGTTAACACTGAAGCTTTCTTT. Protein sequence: CASKGVNTEAFF.

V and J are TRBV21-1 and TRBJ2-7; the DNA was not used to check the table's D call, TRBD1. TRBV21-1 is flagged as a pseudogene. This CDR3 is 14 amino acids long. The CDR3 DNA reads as TGTGCCAGCAGCTCCCTGACAGCCCCTAGTGAGCAGTACTTC. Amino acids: CASSSLTAPSEQYF.

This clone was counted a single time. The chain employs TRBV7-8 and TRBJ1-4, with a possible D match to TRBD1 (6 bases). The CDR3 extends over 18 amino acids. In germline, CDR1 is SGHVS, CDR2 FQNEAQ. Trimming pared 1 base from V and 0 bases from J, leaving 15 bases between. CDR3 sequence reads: CASSLVGRGQATNEKLFF. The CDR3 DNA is TGTGCCAGCAGCTTAGTTGGCAGGGGCCAAGCAACTAATGAAAAACTGTTTTTT.

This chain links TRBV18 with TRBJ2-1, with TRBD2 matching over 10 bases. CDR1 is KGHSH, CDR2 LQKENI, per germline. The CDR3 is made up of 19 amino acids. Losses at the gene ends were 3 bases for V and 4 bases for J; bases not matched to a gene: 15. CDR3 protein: CASSPQPPDLAGVYNEQFF. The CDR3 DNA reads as TGTGCCAGCTCACCCCAGCCCCCCGATCTAGCGGGAGTATACAATGAGCAGTTCTTC.

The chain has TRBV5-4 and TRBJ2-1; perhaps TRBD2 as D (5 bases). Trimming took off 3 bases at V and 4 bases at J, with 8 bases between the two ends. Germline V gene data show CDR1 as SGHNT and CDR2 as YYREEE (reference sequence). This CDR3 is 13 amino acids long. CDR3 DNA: TGTGCCAGCAGCTCCGACTATTACAATGAGCAGTTCTTC. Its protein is CASSSDYYNEQFF. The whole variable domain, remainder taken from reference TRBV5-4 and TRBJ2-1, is ETGVTQSPTHLIKTRGQQVTLRCSSQSGHNTVSWYQQALGQGPQFIFQYYREEENGRGNFPPRFSGLQFPNYSSELNVNALELDDSALYLCASSSDYYNEQFFGPGTRLTVL.

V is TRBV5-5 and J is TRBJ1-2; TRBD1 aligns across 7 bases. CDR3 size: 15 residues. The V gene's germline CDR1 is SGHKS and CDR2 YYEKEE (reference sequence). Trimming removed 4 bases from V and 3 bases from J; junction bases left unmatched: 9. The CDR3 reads CASSPVTGTDYGYTF. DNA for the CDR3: TGTGCCAGCAGCCCAGTGACAGGGACCGACTATGGCTACACCTTC. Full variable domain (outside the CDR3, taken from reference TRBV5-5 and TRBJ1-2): DAGVTQSPTHLIKTRGQQVTLRCSPISGHKSVSWYQQVLGQGPQFIFQYYEKEERGRGNFPDRFSARQFPNYSSELNVNALLLGDSALYLCASSPVTGTDYGYTFGSGTRLTVV.

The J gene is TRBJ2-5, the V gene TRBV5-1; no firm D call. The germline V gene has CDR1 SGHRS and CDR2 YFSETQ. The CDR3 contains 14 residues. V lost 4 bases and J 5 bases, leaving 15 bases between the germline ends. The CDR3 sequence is CASSPTATKETQYF. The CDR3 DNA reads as TGCGCCAGCAGCCCAACCGCAACGAAGGAGACCCAGTACTTC. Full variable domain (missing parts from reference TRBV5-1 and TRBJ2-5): KAGVTQTPRYLIKTRGQQVTLSCSPISGHRSVSWYQQTPGQGLQFLFEYFSETQRNKGNFPGRFSGRQFSNSRSEMNVSTLELGDSALYLCASSPTATKETQYFGPGTRLLVL.

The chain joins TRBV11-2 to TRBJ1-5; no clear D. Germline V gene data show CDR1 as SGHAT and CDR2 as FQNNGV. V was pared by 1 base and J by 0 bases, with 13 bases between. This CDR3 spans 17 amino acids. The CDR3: CASSLGSALSSNQPQHF. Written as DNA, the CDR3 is TGTGCCAGCAGCTTAGGGTCGGCCCTCAGTAGCAATCAGCCCCAGCATTTT. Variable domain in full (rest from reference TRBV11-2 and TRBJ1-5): EAGVAQSPRYKIIEKRQSVAFWCNPISGHATLYWYQQILGQGPKLLIQFQNNGVVDDSQLPKDRFSAERLKGVDSTLKIQPAKLEDSAVYLCASSLGSALSSNQPQHFGDGTRLSIL.

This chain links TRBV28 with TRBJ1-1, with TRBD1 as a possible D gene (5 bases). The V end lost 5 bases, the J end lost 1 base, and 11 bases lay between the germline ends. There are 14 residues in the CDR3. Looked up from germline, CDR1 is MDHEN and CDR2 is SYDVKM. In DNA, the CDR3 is TGTGCCAGCAGTCCATCCCAGGGGAACACTGAAGCTTTCTTT. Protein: CASSPSQGNTEAFF.

The DNA for the CDR3 is TGTGCCAGCAGTCACCCCGGGACAGGGTTTCAGCCCCAGCATTTT. This sequence encodes CASSHPGTGFQPQHF. The chain has TRBV28 and TRBJ1-5, with TRBD1 identical over 9 bases. Germline V gene data show CDR1 as MDHEN and CDR2 as SYDVKM. Losses at the gene ends were 5 bases for V and 6 bases for J; bases not matched to a gene: 8. This CDR3 is 15 amino acids long.

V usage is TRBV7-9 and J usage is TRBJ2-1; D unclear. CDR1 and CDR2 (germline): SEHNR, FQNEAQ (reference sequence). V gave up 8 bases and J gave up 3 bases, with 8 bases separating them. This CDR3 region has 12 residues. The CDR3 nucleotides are TGTGCCAGCCAACTCAACTACAATGAGCAGTTCTTC. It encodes CASQLNYNEQFF. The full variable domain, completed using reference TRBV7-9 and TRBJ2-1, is DTGVSQNPRHKITKRGQNVTFRCDPISEHNRLYWYRQTLGQGPEFLTYFQNEAQLEKSRLLSDRFSAERPKGSFSTLEIQRTEQGDSAMYLCASQLNYNEQFFGPGTRLTVL.

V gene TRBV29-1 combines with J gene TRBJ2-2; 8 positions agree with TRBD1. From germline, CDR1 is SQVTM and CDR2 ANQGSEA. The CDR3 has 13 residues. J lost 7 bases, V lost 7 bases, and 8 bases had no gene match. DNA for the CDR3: TGCAGCGGAGTGACAGGGGCGATCGGGGAGCTGTTTTTT. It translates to CSGVTGAIGELFF.